The 26 T cell receptor beta chains presented below share a single source sample, sequenced in a study of T cell repertoires in cytomegalovirus infection. Via MiXCR, TCRdb re-called the reads, giving one row per CDR3 protein. The sample has approximately 990,000 distinct CDR3 sequences, approximately 31% seen once; the top ten hold 13%. Their antigens remain unidentified. The sample was cultured CD8+ T cells from PBMCs, taken from culture after CMV antigen stimulation. The receptors originated from a human donor in good health (CMV status not recorded). Some clones in this sample may be carry-over from other donors' samples.

This clonotype was counted ten times or more. The CDR3 loop reads CASSAGQGDTEAFF. CDR3 DNA sequence: TGTGCCAGCAGTGCCGGCCAGGGAGACACTGAAGCTTTCTTT. The chain links TRBV2 to TRBJ1-1, with D maybe TRBD1 (5 bases). The CDR3 extends over 14 amino acids. Trimming removed 4 bases from V and 3 bases from J, with 12 bases in between. Germline CDR1 SNHLY, CDR2 FYNNEI.

This clonotype has more than one count but fewer than ten. The chain uses TRBV27 and TRBJ2-3, with D possibly TRBD1 on 5 matching bases. Trimming shortened V by 6 bases and J by 0 bases, and 16 bases separated the two germline ends. Germline V CDR1 and CDR2: MNHEY, SMNVEV (reference sequence). This CDR3 has 16 residues. The CDR3: CASSNRRGTSTDTQYF. The CDR3 DNA reads as TGTGCCAGCAGCAATAGAAGGGGAACTAGCACAGATACGCAGTATTTT.

In regard to this clonotype: A much larger clone lies a single base off, so this may be a read error. The chain employs TRBV7-2 and TRBJ1-2; TRBD1 is a possible D gene (5 bases). Germline V gives CDR1 SGHTA, CDR2 FQGNSA. This CDR3 spans 13 amino acids. V gave up 4 bases and J gave up 7 bases, with 13 bases separating them. DNA of the CDR3: TGTGCCAGCAGCTACCTGGGGGGGACTGGCTACACCTTC. The encoded protein is CASSYLGGTGYTF.

The rearrangement uses TRBV20-1 and TRBJ1-5, with 7 bases lining up with TRBD1. With V trimmed by 5 bases and J by 0 bases, 7 bases remained unmatched. The CDR3 spans 15 residues. The V gene's germline CDR1 is DFQATT and CDR2 SNEGSKA (reference sequence). DNA of the CDR3: TGCAGTGCTCGTGAGGGACAGCATAGCAATCAGCCCCAGCATTTT. It translates to CSAREGQHSNQPQHF.

As DNA, the CDR3 is TGTGCCACCGCCGGAGGGGTTAACACTGAAGCTTTCTTT. It is translated as CATAGGVNTEAFF. This chain links TRBV2 with TRBJ1-1, with D possibly being TRBD1 (5 bases). From germline, CDR1 is SNHLY and CDR2 FYNNEI. The V end was cut by 10 bases, the J end by 2 bases, with 14 bases between. The CDR3 is 13 residues long.

The chain employs TRBV6-6 and TRBJ1-6; 7 positions agree with TRBD1. The CDR3 totals 17 residues. J lost 2 bases, V lost 2 bases, and 6 bases had no gene match. Per germline, CDR1 MNHNY and CDR2 SVGAGI (reference sequence). CDR3 region: CASSYGRDSTYNSPLHF. In DNA, the CDR3 is TGTGCCAGCAGTTACGGGAGGGACAGTACCTATAATTCACCCCTCCACTTT.

Comments on this clonotype: At one of its ends the junction is not consistent with the germline gene, which may arise from a read error. The V and J genes are TRBV14 and TRBJ2-7; 11 bases fit TRBD2. Germline assignment: CDR1 SGHDN and CDR2 FVKESK. CDR3 length equals 15 residues. This CDR3 is CANSLRLAGSYEQYF. The CDR3 nucleotides read TGTGCCAACAGCCTCAGACTAGCGGGGAGCTACGAGCAGTACTTC.

The chain employs TRBV4-1 and TRBJ1-4; D gene uncertain. The V end was cut by 10 bases, the J end by 8 bases, with 14 bases between. Germline V gene data show CDR1 as MGHRA and CDR2 as YSYEKL. This CDR3 comprises 12 residues. The DNA of the CDR3 is TGCGCCATCAAAGCAAAGGACGAAAAACTGTTTTTT. It translates to CAIKAKDEKLFF.

The chain couples TRBV12-3 or TRBV12-4 to TRBJ1-2; D is possibly TRBD1 (6 bases). This CDR3 is 16 amino acids long. V lost 6 bases, J lost 1 base, and 18 bases lay in between. Here the CDR3 reads CASSHTDRTYNYGYTF. The CDR3 nucleotides are TGTGCCAGCAGCCATACCGACAGGACTTATAACTATGGCTACACCTTC.

Many counts were recorded for this clonotype. The CDR3 is CASSQSIIAGGPAKGQFF. For the CDR3, the DNA is TGTGCCAGCAGCCAAAGTATTATAGCGGGGGGCCCAGCAAAGGGGCAGTTCTTC. V and J are TRBV7-2 and TRBJ2-1; 10 bases are a match to TRBD2. The V gene end was trimmed by 5 bases and the J gene end by 12 bases; junction bases not matched to a gene: 22. Germline loops: CDR1 SGHTA, CDR2 FQGNSA. CDR3 size: 18 residues.

This clonotype appeared once. J is TRBJ1-2 and V is TRBV7-4, with unresolved D. The V and J ends lost 3 bases and 0 bases respectively, with 11 bases between them. Germline V gives CDR1 SGHVT, CDR2 SQSDAQ. The CDR3 contains 15 residues. CDR3 bases: TGTGCCAGCAGCTTTAAGAACGGAACTAACTATGGCTACACCTTC. It encodes CASSFKNGTNYGYTF. Drawing the rest from reference TRBV7-4 and TRBJ1-2, the complete variable domain is GAGVSQSPRYKVAKRGRDVALRCDSISGHVTLYWYRQTLGQGSEVLTYSQSDAQRDKSGRPSGRFSAERPERSVSTLKIQRTEQGDSAVYLCASSFKNGTNYGYTFGSGTRLTVV.

V and J are TRBV6-1 and TRBJ2-3; D perhaps matches TRBD2 (7 bases). Trimming stripped 2 bases from V and 4 bases from J, with 16 bases between. Per germline, CDR1 MNHNS and CDR2 SASEGT. The CDR3 spans 16 residues. The CDR3 sequence is CASSEYVGGPADTQYF. In nucleotides, the CDR3 is TGTGCCAGCAGTGAATACGTGGGGGGGCCGGCAGATACGCAGTATTTT.

This rearrangement joins TRBV9 to TRBJ1-2; 9 positions match TRBD1. The V gene's germline CDR1 is SGDLS and CDR2 YYNGEE. V lost 2 bases, J lost 5 bases, and 7 bases stayed unmatched. CDR3 length: 15 residues. DNA of the CDR3: TGTGCCAGCAGCGTCTCCGGGACAGGGAAGTATGGCTACACCTTC. Protein product: CASSVSGTGKYGYTF. The variable domain in full, completed from reference TRBV9 and TRBJ1-2, reads DSGVTQTPKHLITATGQRVTLRCSPRSGDLSVYWYQQSLDQGLQFLIQYYNGEERAKGNILERFSAQQFPDLHSELNLSSLELGDSALYFCASSVSGTGKYGYTFGSGTRLTVV.

The chain combines TRBV6-5 with TRBJ2-7; 9 nucleotides agree with TRBD2. Trimming cost V 6 bases and J 3 bases; bases outside gene matches: 15. Germline CDR1 and CDR2: MNHEY and SVGAGI. The CDR3 sequence is 17 residues long. The CDR3 loop reads CASSPPIVAGDFYEQYV. CDR3 DNA: TGTGCCAGCAGCCCCCCGATAGTAGCGGGGGACTTCTACGAGCAGTACGTC.

In its sample, this clonotype was seen a few times. V usage is TRBV6-5 and J usage is TRBJ2-3; D possibly uses TRBD1 or TRBD2 (6 bases each). Trimming removed 2 bases from V and 5 bases from J, with 11 bases in between. The germline V gene encodes CDR1 MNHEY and CDR2 SVGAGI. This CDR3 contains 14 residues. As DNA, the CDR3 is TGTGCCAGCAGTTACAGGGAGGACAGAGATACGCAGTATTTT. Translation gives CASSYREDRDTQYF.

This clonotype has a handful of counts. J is TRBJ2-4 and V is TRBV14, with 7 positions matching TRBD1. CDR3 size: 13 residues. V dropped 5 bases and J dropped 7; count of bases not matched to a gene: 5. Per germline, CDR1 SGHDN and CDR2 FVKESK. CDR3 nucleotide sequence: TGTGCCAGCAGCATCGACAGGGTGAACATTCAGTACTTC. Residues: CASSIDRVNIQYF.

This chain joins TRBV29-1 and TRBJ1-2; D is unclear. Germline V lookup: CDR1 SQVTM, CDR2 ANQGSEA. Trimming left V 3 bases short and J 4 bases short, with 6 bases between. CDR3 length equals 11 residues. The CDR3 DNA reads as TGCAGCGTTGAGGCCCGCTATGGCTACACCTTC. Amino acid sequence: CSVEARYGYTF. The full variable domain, in which reference TRBV29-1 and TRBJ1-2 provide the parts outside the CDR3, is SAVISQKPSRDICQRGTSLTIQCQVDSQVTMMFWYRQQPGQSLTLIATANQGSEATYESGFVIDKFPISRPNLTFSTLTVSNMSPEDSSIYLCSVEARYGYTFGSGTRLTVV.

The V call is TRBV5-1, the J call TRBJ1-2; a weak D match, TRBD1 (6 bases). V lost 4 bases and J 0 bases, leaving 16 bases between the germline ends. The CDR3 totals 16 residues. Germline CDR1 SGHRS, CDR2 YFSETQ. The CDR3 sequence is CASSLWTDLANYGYTF. The CDR3, as DNA: TGCGCCAGCAGCCTTTGGACAGATTTAGCTAACTATGGCTACACCTTC. The variable domain in full, completed from reference TRBV5-1 and TRBJ1-2, reads KAGVTQTPRYLIKTRGQQVTLSCSPISGHRSVSWYQQTPGQGLQFLFEYFSETQRNKGNFPGRFSGRQFSNSRSEMNVSTLELGDSALYLCASSLWTDLANYGYTFGSGTRLTVV.

Ten or more counts support this clonotype. The chain joins TRBV7-6 to TRBJ2-5; tentative D call: TRBD2 (7 bases). The V gene's germline CDR1 is SGHVS and CDR2 FNYEAQ. V was clipped by 5 bases and J by 5 bases, with 12 bases between them. CDR3 size: 13 residues. CDR3 in amino acids: CASSAGAGETQYF. In nucleotides, the CDR3 is TGTGCCAGCAGCGCGGGGGCGGGCGAGACCCAGTACTTC.

At least ten counts were recorded for this clonotype. The CDR3 region is CASSLVPGTTFSYEQYF. The CDR3 DNA is TGTGCCAGCAGCTTAGTACCCGGGACTACCTTCTCCTACGAGCAGTACTTC. The chain carries TRBV7-8 and TRBJ2-7; 7 bases are shared with TRBD2. The V and J ends lost 1 base and 0 bases, in that order; junction bases with no gene match: 9. CDR1 SGHVS and CDR2 FQNEAQ come from the germline V gene. CDR3 size: 17 residues. The full variable domain, rest sourced from reference TRBV7-8 and TRBJ2-7, is GAGVSQSPRYKVAKRGQDVALRCDPISGHVSLFWYQQALGQGPEFLTYFQNEAQLDKSGLPSDRFFAERPEGSVSTLKIQRTQQEDSAVYLCASSLVPGTTFSYEQYFGPGTRLTVT.

This clonotype was seen only a few times. The chain employs TRBV19 and TRBJ1-2; 7 bases are a match to TRBD1. Trimming took 6 bases from V and 3 from J; bases not matched to a gene: 7. CDR1 and CDR2 from the germline V gene are LNHDA and SQIVND (reference sequence). The length of the CDR3 is 14 residues. In DNA form, the CDR3 reads TGTGCCAGTAGCGAGGGGGCGCGGTACTATGGCTACACCTTC. It yields the protein CASSEGARYYGYTF.

In its sample, this clonotype was seen a few times. The J gene is TRBJ1-1, the V gene TRBV7-2; D ambiguous. The germline V gene encodes CDR1 SGHTA and CDR2 FQGNSA. Trimming took 0 bases from V and 5 from J, leaving 13 bases between them. The CDR3 totals 15 residues. This CDR3 reads CASSLATALWTEAFF. CDR3 coding DNA: TGTGCCAGCAGCTTAGCCACAGCATTGTGGACTGAAGCTTTCTTT.

Concerning this clonotype: A much larger clone is a single base away; this may be a read error. The chain recombines TRBV7-6 with TRBJ1-2, with 12 bases fitting TRBD1. The CDR3 extends over 15 amino acids. Germline V gene lookup returns CDR1 SGHVS and CDR2 FNYEAQ. The CDR3 protein is CVSSKGTGGVLDYTF. In DNA, the CDR3 is TGTGTCAGCAGCAAAGGGACAGGGGGCGTTTTGGACTACACCTTC.

This clonotype was counted a few times. The chain uses TRBV4-3 and TRBJ2-1; TRBD2 aligns across 7 bases. The CDR3 contains 18 residues. CDR1 and CDR2 (germline): LGHNA, YSLEER. V shed 1 base, J shed 5 bases, and the junction held 14 bases outside the gene matches. Written as DNA, the CDR3 is TGCGCCAGCAGCCAAGTCCAAAAGGGACTACGAAGGGACAATGAGCAGTTCTTC. Residues: CASSQVQKGLRRDNEQFF.

This clonotype has a count of ten or more. This rearrangement joins TRBV28 to TRBJ2-3; 7 bases line up with TRBD2. V gave up 3 bases and J gave up 2 bases; unmatched junction bases: 5. Germline CDR1 and CDR2: MDHEN and SYDVKM. This CDR3 is 15 amino acids long. CDR3: CASSLGTTPTDTQYF. CDR3 DNA sequence: TGTGCCAGCAGTTTGGGGACTACTCCCACAGATACGCAGTATTTT.

This sequence joins TRBV7-8 and TRBJ1-2, with D perhaps matching TRBD1 (5 bases). V lost 1 base and J lost 4, with 16 bases in between. CDR1 and CDR2 (germline): SGHVS, FQNEAQ. This CDR3 has 16 amino acids. As DNA, the CDR3 is TGTGCCAGCAGCTTAGTCCTCGGGGGGGAGAGCTATGGCTACACCTTC. Protein sequence: CASSLVLGGESYGYTF.